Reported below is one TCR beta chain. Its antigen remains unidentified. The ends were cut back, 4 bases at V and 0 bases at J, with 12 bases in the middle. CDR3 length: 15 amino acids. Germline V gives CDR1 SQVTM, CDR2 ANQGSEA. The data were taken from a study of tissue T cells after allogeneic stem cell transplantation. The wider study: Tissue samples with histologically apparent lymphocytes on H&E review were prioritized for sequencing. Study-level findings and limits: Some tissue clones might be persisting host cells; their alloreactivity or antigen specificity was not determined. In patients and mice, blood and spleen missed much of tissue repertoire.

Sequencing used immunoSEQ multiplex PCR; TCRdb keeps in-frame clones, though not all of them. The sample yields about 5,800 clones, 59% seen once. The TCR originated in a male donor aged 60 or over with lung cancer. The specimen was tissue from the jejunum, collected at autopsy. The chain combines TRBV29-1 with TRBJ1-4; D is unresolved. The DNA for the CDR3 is TGCAGCGTTGTCCCTTACAGCTCAACTAATGAAAAACTGTTTTTT. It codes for CSVVPYSSTNEKLFF. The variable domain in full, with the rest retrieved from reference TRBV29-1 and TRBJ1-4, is SAVISQKPSRDICQRGTSLTIQCQVDSQVTMMFWYRQQPGQSLTLIATANQGSEATYESGFVIDKFPISRPNLTFSTLTVSNMSPEDSSIYLCSVVPYSSTNEKLFFGSGTQLSVL.